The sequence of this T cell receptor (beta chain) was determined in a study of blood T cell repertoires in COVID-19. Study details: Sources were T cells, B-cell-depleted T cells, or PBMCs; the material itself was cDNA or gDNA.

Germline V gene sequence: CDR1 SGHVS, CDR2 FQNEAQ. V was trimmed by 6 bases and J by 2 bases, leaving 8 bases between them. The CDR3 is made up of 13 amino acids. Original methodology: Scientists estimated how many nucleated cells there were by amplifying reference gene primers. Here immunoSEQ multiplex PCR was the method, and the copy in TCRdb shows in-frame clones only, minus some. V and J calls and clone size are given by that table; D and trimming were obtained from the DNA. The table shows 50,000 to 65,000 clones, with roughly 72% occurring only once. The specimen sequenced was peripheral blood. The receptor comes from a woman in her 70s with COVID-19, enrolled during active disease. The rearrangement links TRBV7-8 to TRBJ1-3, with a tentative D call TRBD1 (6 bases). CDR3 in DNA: TGTGCCAGCAGTCAGGGGCCTGGAAACACCATATATTTT. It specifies CASSQGPGNTIYF.